This T cell receptor (beta chain) was profiled in a study of read filtering for tumor transcriptome and immune sequencing. Whole-study results and caveats: Even smaller IR-seq throughput identified most shared clonotypes. About 81.9% of IR-seq clonotypes had one read, totaling about 3.5% of reads; RNA-seq: around 77% and 45%.

Molecular barcoded adaptors covering alpha/delta and beta/gamma chains were used on around 400 ng RNA. One entry per CDR3 protein, called by TCRdb with MiXCR from the reads. Of roughly 90,000 distinct CDR3 sequences listed, around an eighth were seen once; the top ten hold under 15%. This clonotype was counted at least ten times. No antigen is known for it. The specimen was a population of CD138-negative cells sorted from bone marrow. This clonotype originated in a donor at least 40 years old with multiple myeloma.

The CDR3 DNA is TGTGCCACAGACCCCGGGACAGGGGGCTTTGGTGAGCAGTTCTTC. This translates into CATDPGTGGFGEQFF. The gene calls are TRBV10-3 and TRBJ2-1, with 12 bases identical to TRBD1. V gave up 10 bases and J gave up 9 bases; unmatched junction bases: 13. The germline V gene has CDR1 ENHRY and CDR2 SYGVKD. This CDR3 is built from 15 residues.